Listed here are 13 T cell receptor beta chains from one sample, sequenced in a study of synovial regulatory T cells in juvenile arthritis. Sequencing was performed with immunoSEQ multiplex PCR; in TCRdb, only in-frame clones are kept and a portion is missing. The sample includes approximately 10,000 clones. The sequencing sample was made of Treg cells from blood. Subset noted: remaining (HLA-DR-negative) circulating blood Treg cells. The receptors originated from a donor younger than 35 with juvenile idiopathic arthritis.

The J gene is TRBJ1-3, the V gene TRBV18; TCRdb's assignment of TRBD1 cannot be checked, as there is no DNA. CDR1 and CDR2 (germline): KGHSH, LQKENI. This CDR3 is 15 amino acids long. DNA is not recorded here. The CDR3 protein is CASSPRTGIGNTIYF.

The J gene is TRBJ2-5, the V gene TRBV19; there is no DNA to check the TCRdb D call of TRBD2. Germline V lookup: CDR1 LNHDA, CDR2 SQIVND (reference sequence). CDR3 length: 15 amino acids. The record lacks a DNA sequence. The CDR3 region is CASSIIWELGETQYF.

The chain links TRBV7-2 to TRBJ1-6; TCRdb's D gene call, TRBD1, goes unchecked for lack of DNA. Germline CDR1 reads SGHTA; CDR2 reads FQGNSA. The CDR3 consists of 15 residues. No DNA sequence was recorded. This CDR3 reads CASGSRSSYNSPLHF. Filled out from reference TRBV7-2 and TRBJ1-6, the complete variable domain reads GAGVSQSPSNKVTEKGKDVELRCDPISGHTALYWYRQSLGQGLEFLIYFQGNSAPDKSGLPSDRFSAERTGGSVSTLTIQRTQQEDSAVYLCASGSRSSYNSPLHFGNGTRLTVT.

Here the CDR3 reads CASSYHRETQYF. The chain recombines TRBV6-6 with TRBJ2-5; without DNA, the TCRdb call of TRBD2 cannot be checked. Germline V gives CDR1 MNHNY, CDR2 SVGAGI (reference sequence). The CDR3 has 12 amino acids. This entry has no DNA.

V gene TRBV5-1 combines with J gene TRBJ2-3. The CDR3 has 15 residues. No DNA is given. CDR1 SGHRS and CDR2 YFSETQ come from the germline V gene. CDR3 sequence: CASSLDPFSTDTQYF.

The V call is TRBV19, the J call TRBJ2-7; TCRdb names TRBD1, which stays unverified in the absence of DNA. There are 15 residues in the CDR3. No DNA accompanies this entry. From germline, CDR1 is LNHDA and CDR2 SQIVND (reference sequence). CDR3 sequence reads: CASSGPGQGFYEQYF.

The V call is TRBV6-5, the J call TRBJ1-2. Germline V gene sequence: CDR1 MNHEY, CDR2 SVGAGI. The CDR3 covers 13 residues. No nucleotide data were recorded. The CDR3 spells CASSGTLYYGYTF.

This chain joins TRBV18 and TRBJ1-2; no DNA is available, so the TRBD1 call from TCRdb remains unchecked. There are 15 residues in the CDR3. The nucleotide record is missing. Germline CDR1 is KGHSH and CDR2 is LQKENI. The CDR3 here is CASSPRSRSNYGYTF.

This chain links TRBV30 with TRBJ2-1; absent DNA, TCRdb's TRBD2 call cannot be checked. CDR1 and CDR2 from the germline V gene are GTSNPN and SVGIG (reference sequence). This CDR3 is 14 amino acids long. No DNA is given. CDR3: CAWIIPGLNNEQFF.

This sequence joins TRBV29-1 and TRBJ2-7; TCRdb lists TRBD1, though no DNA is available to test this call. This CDR3 has 12 residues. There is no recorded DNA. Germline V gene lookup returns CDR1 SQVTM and CDR2 ANQGSEA. The CDR3 loop reads CSVEVQGYEQYF.

The chain carries TRBV5-1 and TRBJ2-3; checking the TCRdb D call of TRBD1 is not possible without DNA. The CDR3 has 15 residues. The protein alone is recorded here. Germline V CDR1 and CDR2: SGHRS, YFSETQ. CDR3 in amino acids: CASSLPSFYTDTQYF.

This sequence joins TRBV7-9 and TRBJ2-3; there is no DNA to check the TCRdb D call of TRBD1. The CDR3 contains 16 residues. No DNA appears here. CDR1 and CDR2 from the germline V gene are SEHNR and FQNEAQ (reference sequence). Here the CDR3 reads CASSYDSRLNTDTQYF.

The chain uses TRBV19 and TRBJ1-6; TCRdb outputs TRBD1, but without DNA this stays unchecked. CDR1 is LNHDA, CDR2 SQIVND, per germline (reference sequence). The CDR3 loop spans 17 amino acids. No coding sequence is recorded. The CDR3 loop reads CASSIPRVSGGGGPLHF.